This entry concerns a single TCR beta chain. The target antigen is unknown. In germline, CDR1 is MGHDK, CDR2 SYGVNS. This CDR3 spans 17 amino acids. The germline V and J ends were trimmed by 4 bases and 4 bases, with 20 bases remaining between them. This specimen comes from a study of T-cell memory formation after mild COVID-19. Study-level points and caveats: Some responding clones appeared in pre-infection memory, suggesting cross-reactive memory joined.

TCRdb re-derived calls from the 5' RACE reads in MiXCR, one entry per CDR3 protein. This sample has roughly 610,000 distinct CDR3 sequences; about 18% occur once, and the top ten carry 8.1%. This receptor was identified in an adult woman who had mild COVID-19 (a few samples of this study predate the infection). Cell type and time point are not known. Sequencing was done on a sample of PBMCs or a T cell subset sorted from them (not recorded which). The chain couples TRBV25-1 to TRBJ2-1; the D is unclear. CDR3 amino acids: CASSGQGSPFEYNEQFF. CDR3 in DNA: TGTGCCAGCAGTGGGCAAGGTTCCCCGTTTGAATACAATGAGCAGTTCTTC.